The source of this T cell receptor beta chain is a study of OX40 agonist ivuxolimab in advanced cancers. CDR1 is MGHDK and CDR2 is SYGVNS in the germline V gene. The CDR3 contains 11 residues. V lost 6 bases and J lost 5, with 8 bases in between. Patients were excluded for autoimmune disease history or systemic immunosuppression. Profiling relied on immunoSEQ multiplex PCR, and the TCRdb table lists in-frame clones only, not all of them. The table records 80,000 to 95,000 clones, roughly 85% of them present only once. This clonotype was obtained from an adult with an advanced solid tumor such as melanoma, head and neck, liver or kidney cancer. The chain couples TRBV25-1 to TRBJ2-7; D is perhaps TRBD1 or TRBD2 (5 bases each). The specimen comprised CD4+ or CD8+ T cells sorted from blood, sampled in a trial of the OX40 agonist ivuxolimab. Here the CDR3 DNA reads TGTGCCAGCAGACTAGGGGACGAGCAGTACTTC. Amino acids: CASRLGDEQYF.